A selection of T cell receptor beta chains follows, all from one sample in a study of shared clonotypes between healthy human individuals. This table comes from immunoSEQ multiplex PCR, and its TCRdb copy is limited to in-frame clones, with some not included. The top ten hold around 13% of the sample, which has around 510,000 clones, around 76% seen once. The sample was PBMCs. The receptors stem from a woman aged 40 to 50 in good health. Some clones in this sample may be carry-over from other donors' samples. Each CDR3 is given with its conserved first and last residue. D genes are given only for firm matches. A clone size is listed for some rows: how often the clone was seen (once, few, many), or a class if it is expanded.

TRBJ1-2	14	TRBD1	NA	TRBV6-6	TGTGCCAGCAGCCCGGGACAGGGGAACTATGGCTACACCTTC	CASSPGQGNYGYTF
TRBJ2-1	16	TRBD2	few	TRBV28	TGTGCCAGCAGTTCTCCGACTAGCGGGGACATCAATGAGCAGTTCTTC	CASSSPTSGDINEQFF
TRBJ2-3	16	TRBD2	NA	TRBV5-5	TGTGCCAGCACGAGCGGGGGTAGCGGGCGGTCCAACACGCAGTATTTT	CASTSGGSGRSNTQYF
TRBJ2-5	14	NA	NA	TRBV10-3	TGTGCCATCAGTGACGACAAGGGACCAGAGACCCAGTACTTC	CAISDDKGPETQYF
TRBJ2-7	13	TRBD2	NA	TRBV30	TGTGCCTGGAGTGGAGCGGGAGATCAGGAGCAGTACTTC	CAWSGAGDQEQYF
TRBJ1-1	12	NA	few	TRBV4-1	TGCGCCAGCAGCCAAATGTACACTGAAGCTTTCTTT	CASSQMYTEAFF
TRBJ2-3	13	NA	NA	TRBV4-3	TGCGCCAGCAGCCAAGTTGAGGCGGGTCCGCAGTATTTT	CASSQVEAGPQYF
TRBJ2-3	13	TRBD2	NA	TRBV30	TGTGCCTGGGGAGCGGGATTTAGAAATACGCAGTATTTT	CAWGAGFRNTQYF
TRBJ2-3	15	NA	once	TRBV10-1	TGCGCCAGCAGTGAGTCGTGGGCGACGGCAGATACGCAGTATTTT	CASSESWATADTQYF
TRBJ1-5	14	TRBD1	NA	TRBV7-2	TGTGCCAGCAGCTTCGGGACAGGTAGCCAGCCCCAGCATTTT	CASSFGTGSQPQHF
TRBJ2-3	17	NA	NA	TRBV10-1	TGCGCCAGCAGTGACGGGCAGTTGGGGACACACACAGATACGCAGTATTTT	CASSDGQLGTHTDTQYF
TRBJ2-2	14	NA	NA	TRBV18	TGTGCCAGCTCACCAGGGTGGAGCACCGGGGAGCTGTTTTTT	CASSPGWSTGELFF
TRBJ2-3	14	NA	NA	TRBV18	TGTGCCAGCTCACCACGACTAGAGCAAGATACGCAGTATTTT	CASSPRLEQDTQYF
TRBJ2-5	16	TRBD2	once	TRBV15	TGTGCCACCAGCAGAGATCGCGGGAGGTTCCAAGAGACCCAGTACTTC	CATSRDRGRFQETQYF
TRBJ2-5	15	NA	NA	TRBV11-2	TGTGCCAGCAGCTTACGTGGGACATTACAAGAGACCCAGTACTTC	CASSLRGTLQETQYF
TRBJ2-7	12	NA	few	TRBV6-1	TGTGCCAGCAGTGAAGGGTCCTACGAGCAGTACTTC	CASSEGSYEQYF
TRBJ2-5	13	NA	NA	TRBV5-1	TGCGCCAGCAGCTCAGGGATTCAAGAGACCCAGTACTTC	CASSSGIQETQYF
TRBJ2-5	13	NA	NA	TRBV7-2	TGTGCCAGCAGCTTCTGGCGGGAAGAGACCCAGTACTTC	CASSFWREETQYF
TRBJ1-4	13	NA	NA	TRBV19	TGTGCCAGTAGTAGCCTTCGGACTGAAAAACTGTTTTTT	CASSSLRTEKLFF
TRBJ1-4	13	NA	NA	TRBV9	TGTGCCAGCAGCGTAGCGCAGGGACAAAAACTGTTTTTT	CASSVAQGQKLFF
TRBJ1-2	15	NA	NA	TRBV2	TGTGCCAGCAGTGACGCCGGGTACAGAAACTATGGCTACACCTTC	CASSDAGYRNYGYTF
TRBJ2-7	14	NA	NA	TRBV28	TGTGCCAGCAGTTTTTACAGGGGGGGGTACGAGCAGTACTTC	CASSFYRGGYEQYF
TRBJ1-1	13	NA	few	TRBV7-9	TGTGCCAGCAGCTTAGGGGTGGGGGAGGAAGCTTTCTTT	CASSLGVGEEAFF
TRBJ2-1	15	NA	NA	TRBV15	TGTGCCACCAGCAGAGATCCGTACAGCCCGGGTGAGCAGTTCTTC	CATSRDPYSPGEQFF
TRBJ2-2	16	TRBD1	NA	TRBV10-2	TGCGCCAGCAGTCACTCCCGGGACAGAGGAACCGGGGAGCTGTTTTTT	CASSHSRDRGTGELFF
TRBJ2-7	11	NA	once	TRBV5-4	TGTGCCAGCGGGGGTTATTACGAGCAGTACTTC	CASGGYYEQYF
TRBJ2-7	15	TRBD1	NA	TRBV29-1	TGCAGCGTTGTATTAGGACAGGGGGCTTCCTACGAGCAGTACTTC	CSVVLGQGASYEQYF
TRBJ2-7	14	TRBD2	NA	TRBV27	TGTGCCAGCAGTTGGGCTAGCGGGAGTTACGAGCAGTACTTC	CASSWASGSYEQYF
TRBJ2-5	15	NA	NA	TRBV11-2	TGTGCCAGCAGCTTAAGTCCAGGGCCTCAAGAGACCCAGTACTTC	CASSLSPGPQETQYF
TRBJ1-1	14	NA	many	TRBV7-9	TGTGCCAGCAGCTTATCTGGGGGGAACACTGAAGCTTTCTTT	CASSLSGGNTEAFF
TRBJ1-1	15	NA	NA	TRBV28	TGTGCCAGCAGTTTGGTAGGGGCTACGAACACTGAAGCTTTCTTT	CASSLVGATNTEAFF
TRBJ1-1	11	NA	NA	TRBV30	TGTGCCTGGAGTGATCCCTCTGAAGCTTTCTTT	CAWSDPSEAFF
TRBJ1-4	14	NA	once	TRBV28	TGTGCCAGCAGCAGAATCCCGGGGAGTGAAAAACTGTTTTTT	CASSRIPGSEKLFF
TRBJ2-1	14	TRBD2	NA	TRBV10-3	TGTGCCATCAGTGAAGCGGGAGGGGGCAATGAGCAGTTCTTC	CAISEAGGGNEQFF
TRBJ1-4	15	TRBD1	NA	TRBV27	TGTGCCAGCAGTTTAAAAGGGACAGGGGGGGAAAAACTGTTTTTT	CASSLKGTGGEKLFF
TRBJ2-3	15	NA	NA	TRBV7-2	TGTGCCAGCAGCTTAGCGGGGTTTAGCACAGATACGCAGTATTTT	CASSLAGFSTDTQYF
TRBJ1-1	14	TRBD1	NA	TRBV5-1	TGCGCCAGCAGCTGGGGGACAGGGGAGAGGGGAGCTTTCTTT	CASSWGTGERGAFF
TRBJ2-5	13	TRBD2	NA	TRBV2	TGTGCCAGCAGTGACGGGACTAGCGGCTCCCAGTACTTC	CASSDGTSGSQYF
TRBJ2-5	13	NA	NA	TRBV7-2	TGTGCCAGCAGCCAGACATGGCAAGAGACCCAGTACTTC	CASSQTWQETQYF
TRBJ2-3	15	NA	NA	TRBV7-2	TGTGCCAGCAGCTTAGGTTCCCGGCGGCACGATACGCAGTATTTT	CASSLGSRRHDTQYF
TRBJ2-7	14	TRBD1	NA	TRBV6-6	TGTGCCAGCAATAACGGACAGGGGGGCTACGAGCAGTACTTC	CASNNGQGGYEQYF
TRBJ1-4	16	TRBD1	NA	TRBV4-2	TGTGCCAGCAGCCAAGTCAGGGGGCGAGGGTATGAAAAACTGTTTTTT	CASSQVRGRGYEKLFF
TRBJ2-7	14	NA	NA	TRBV28	TGTGCCAGCAGAGAAGACAGGCGACCCTACGAGCAGTACTTC	CASREDRRPYEQYF
TRBJ2-7	12	TRBD2	NA	TRBV5-1	TGCGCCAGCAAACAGCGGGAGTACGAGCAGTACTTC	CASKQREYEQYF
TRBJ2-2	17	TRBD1	NA	TRBV5-1	TGCGCCAGCAGCTTGGCCGGACAGGGGATGACCACCGGGGAGCTGTTTTTT	CASSLAGQGMTTGELFF
TRBJ1-1	16	NA	NA	TRBV27	TGTGCCAGCACCACCACCGTTAGACATCCGAACACTGAAGCTTTCTTT	CASTTTVRHPNTEAFF
TRBJ1-5	16	NA	NA	TRBV5-1	TGCGCCAGCAGCTTGTGGGTCGGACAGAGCAATCAGCCCCAGCATTTT	CASSLWVGQSNQPQHF
TRBJ2-5	18	NA	few	TRBV27	TGTGCCAGCAGTCGAACTAAGACTCCAGGGACACCGGGAGAGACCCAGTACTTC	CASSRTKTPGTPGETQYF
TRBJ2-1	16	TRBD1	NA	TRBV7-8	TGTGCCAGCAGCTCCCCCGGGACAGGGGGCTGGAATGAGCAGTTCTTC	CASSSPGTGGWNEQFF
TRBJ2-2	15	TRBD1	few	TRBV6-4	TGTGCCAGCCGGGAGGGGACAGGGGACACCGGGGAGCTGTTTTTT	CASREGTGDTGELFF
TRBJ2-7	15	TRBD2	NA	TRBV9	TGTGCCAGCAGCGTATTTGGACTAGCGGGAGACGAGCAGTACTTC	CASSVFGLAGDEQYF
TRBJ2-3	17	NA	few	TRBV28	TGTGCCAGCAGTGCGAACAGGGGATCGGGAGATACAGATACGCAGTATTTT	CASSANRGSGDTDTQYF
TRBJ1-1	14	NA	NA	TRBV10-3	TGTGCCATCAGTGGCGGGGAGATCGGCACTGAAGCTTTCTTT	CAISGGEIGTEAFF
TRBJ1-5	15	NA	NA	TRBV6-6	TGTGCCAGCAGAAGGAACCGGGACGACAATCAGCCCCAGCATTTT	CASRRNRDDNQPQHF
TRBJ1-1	14	TRBD1	NA	TRBV10-3	TGTGCCATCAGTGGCAGGGGGCTCAACACTGAAGCTTTCTTT	CAISGRGLNTEAFF
TRBJ1-2	14	NA	NA	TRBV5-5	TGTGCCAGCAGCTTGAGGACAGATGGCTATGGCTACACCTTC	CASSLRTDGYGYTF
TRBJ2-5	15	TRBD1	NA	TRBV28	TGTGCCAGCAGTCTCGGGACAGGCTCACAAGAGACCCAGTACTTC	CASSLGTGSQETQYF
TRBJ1-1	14	TRBD1	NA	TRBV15	TGTGCCACCAGCAGGGTGGACAGGGGTGCTGAAGCTTTCTTT	CATSRVDRGAEAFF
TRBJ2-2	14	TRBD2	once	TRBV27	TGTGCCAGTTGGCGGGAGGGTGGTACCGGGGAGCTGTTTTTT	CASWREGGTGELFF